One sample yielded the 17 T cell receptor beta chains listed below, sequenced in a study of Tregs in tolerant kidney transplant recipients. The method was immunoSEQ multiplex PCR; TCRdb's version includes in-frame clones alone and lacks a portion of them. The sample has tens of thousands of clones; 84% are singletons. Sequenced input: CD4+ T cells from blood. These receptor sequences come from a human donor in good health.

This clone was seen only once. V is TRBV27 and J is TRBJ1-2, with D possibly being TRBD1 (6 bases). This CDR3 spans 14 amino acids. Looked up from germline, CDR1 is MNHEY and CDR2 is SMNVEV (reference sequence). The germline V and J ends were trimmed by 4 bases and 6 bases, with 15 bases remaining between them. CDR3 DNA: TGTGCCAGCAGTTCCGGGCCTCGGGGGCATGGCTACACCTTC. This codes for CASSSGPRGHGYTF.

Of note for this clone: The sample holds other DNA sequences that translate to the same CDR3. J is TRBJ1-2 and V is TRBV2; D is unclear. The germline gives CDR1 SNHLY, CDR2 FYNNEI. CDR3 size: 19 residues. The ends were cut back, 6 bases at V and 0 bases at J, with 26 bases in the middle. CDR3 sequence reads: CASSEPQGPPSRANYGYTF. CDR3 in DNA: TGTGCCAGCAGCGAACCGCAAGGACCCCCTTCAAGAGCTAACTATGGCTACACCTTC.

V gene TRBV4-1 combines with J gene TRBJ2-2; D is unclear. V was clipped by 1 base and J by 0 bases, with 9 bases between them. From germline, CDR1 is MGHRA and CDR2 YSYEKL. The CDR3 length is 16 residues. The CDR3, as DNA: TGCGCCAGCAGCCAAGCATGGGCGGCGAACACCGGGGAGCTGTTTTTT. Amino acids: CASSQAWAANTGELFF.

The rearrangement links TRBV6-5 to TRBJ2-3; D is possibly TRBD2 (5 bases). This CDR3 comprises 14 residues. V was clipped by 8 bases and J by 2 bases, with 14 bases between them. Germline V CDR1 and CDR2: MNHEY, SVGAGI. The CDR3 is CASCPSGLTDTQYF. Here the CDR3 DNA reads TGTGCCAGCTGCCCGAGCGGACTCACAGATACGCAGTATTTT.

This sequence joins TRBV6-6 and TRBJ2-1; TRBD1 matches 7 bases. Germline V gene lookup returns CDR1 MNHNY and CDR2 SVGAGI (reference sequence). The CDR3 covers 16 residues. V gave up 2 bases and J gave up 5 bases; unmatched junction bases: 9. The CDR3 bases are TGTGCCAGCAGTTACCCGGCAGGGGGTAATCACAATGAGCAGTTCTTC. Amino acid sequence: CASSYPAGGNHNEQFF.

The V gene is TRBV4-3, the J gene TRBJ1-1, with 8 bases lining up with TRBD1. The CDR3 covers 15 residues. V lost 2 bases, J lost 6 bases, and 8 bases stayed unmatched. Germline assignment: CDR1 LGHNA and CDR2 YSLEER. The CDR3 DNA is TGCGCCAGCAGCCAAACCAGGACAGGGAGATCTGAAGCTTTCTTT. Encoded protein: CASSQTRTGRSEAFF.

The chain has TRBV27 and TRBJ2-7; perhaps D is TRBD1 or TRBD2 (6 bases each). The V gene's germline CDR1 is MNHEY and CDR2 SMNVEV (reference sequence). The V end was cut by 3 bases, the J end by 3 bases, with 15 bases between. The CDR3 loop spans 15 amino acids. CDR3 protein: CASSFRGDAFYEQYF. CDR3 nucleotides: TGTGCCAGCAGTTTTAGGGGGGACGCCTTCTACGAGCAGTACTTC.

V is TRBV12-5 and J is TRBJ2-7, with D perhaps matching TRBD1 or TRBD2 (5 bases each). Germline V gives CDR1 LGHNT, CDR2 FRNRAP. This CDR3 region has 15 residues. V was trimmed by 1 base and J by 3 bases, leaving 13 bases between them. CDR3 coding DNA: TGTGCTAGTGGTTTGGGGGACCCACGCGGCTACGAGCAGTACTTC. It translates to CASGLGDPRGYEQYF.

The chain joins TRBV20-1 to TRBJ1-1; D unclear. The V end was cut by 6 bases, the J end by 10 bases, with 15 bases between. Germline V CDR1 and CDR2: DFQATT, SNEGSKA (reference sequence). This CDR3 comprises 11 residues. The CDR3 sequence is CSASKVGGAFF. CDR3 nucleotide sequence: TGCAGTGCCTCAAAGGTAGGAGGAGCTTTCTTT.

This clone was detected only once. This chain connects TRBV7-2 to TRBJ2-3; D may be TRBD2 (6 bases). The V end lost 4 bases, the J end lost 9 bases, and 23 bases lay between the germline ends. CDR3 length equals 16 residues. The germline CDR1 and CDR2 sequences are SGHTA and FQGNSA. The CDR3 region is CASSSAVGGGTLTQYF. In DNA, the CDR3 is TGTGCCAGCAGCTCGGCGGTCGGGGGAGGAACGTTAACGCAGTATTTT.

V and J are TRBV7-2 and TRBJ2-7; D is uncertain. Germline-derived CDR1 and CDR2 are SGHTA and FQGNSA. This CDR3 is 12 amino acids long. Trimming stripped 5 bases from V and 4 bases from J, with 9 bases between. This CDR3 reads CASSQRPYEQYF. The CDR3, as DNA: TGTGCCAGCAGCCAAAGACCTTACGAGCAGTACTTC. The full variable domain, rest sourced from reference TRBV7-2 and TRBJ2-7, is GAGVSQSPSNKVTEKGKDVELRCDPISGHTALYWYRQSLGQGLEFLIYFQGNSAPDKSGLPSDRFSAERTGGSVSTLTIQRTQQEDSAVYLCASSQRPYEQYFGPGTRLTVT.

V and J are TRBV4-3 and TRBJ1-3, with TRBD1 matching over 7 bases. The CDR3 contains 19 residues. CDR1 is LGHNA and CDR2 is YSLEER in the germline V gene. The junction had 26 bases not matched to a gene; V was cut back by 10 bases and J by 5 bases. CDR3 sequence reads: CATPRAGGSEGQIRNTIYF. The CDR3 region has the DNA TGCGCCACCCCCCGTGCAGGGGGTTCTGAGGGACAGATAAGAAACACCATATATTTT.

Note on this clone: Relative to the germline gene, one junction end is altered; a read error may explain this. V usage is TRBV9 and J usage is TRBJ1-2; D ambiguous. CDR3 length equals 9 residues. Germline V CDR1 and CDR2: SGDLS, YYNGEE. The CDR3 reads CASSVGQLF. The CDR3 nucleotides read TGTGCCAGCAGCGTAGGACAACTCTTC.

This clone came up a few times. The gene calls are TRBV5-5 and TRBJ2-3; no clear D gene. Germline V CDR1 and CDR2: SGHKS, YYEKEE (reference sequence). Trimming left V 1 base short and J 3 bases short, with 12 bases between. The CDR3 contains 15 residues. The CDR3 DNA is TGTGCCAGCAGCTTGCGGCTAGAGGTGACAGATACGCAGTATTTT. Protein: CASSLRLEVTDTQYF.

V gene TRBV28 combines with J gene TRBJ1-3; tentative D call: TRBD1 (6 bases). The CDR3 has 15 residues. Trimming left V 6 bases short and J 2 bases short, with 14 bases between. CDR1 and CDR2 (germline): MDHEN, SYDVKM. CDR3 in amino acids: CASREMGAAGNTIYF. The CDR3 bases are TGTGCCAGCAGGGAAATGGGGGCTGCTGGAAACACCATATATTTT.

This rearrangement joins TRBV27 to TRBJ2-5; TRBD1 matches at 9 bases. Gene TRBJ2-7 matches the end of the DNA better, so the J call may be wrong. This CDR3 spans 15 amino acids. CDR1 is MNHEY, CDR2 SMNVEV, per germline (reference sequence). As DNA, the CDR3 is TGTGCCAGCAGTTTAAAAGGACAGGGGAGCTACGAGCAGTACTTC. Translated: CASSLKGQGSYEQYF.

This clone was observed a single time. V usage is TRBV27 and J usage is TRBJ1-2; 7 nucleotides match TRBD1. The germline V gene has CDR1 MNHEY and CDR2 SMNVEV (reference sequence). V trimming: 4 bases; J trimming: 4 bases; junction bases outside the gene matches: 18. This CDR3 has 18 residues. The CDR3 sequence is CASSSRQGTNVFGYGYTF. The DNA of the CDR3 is TGTGCCAGCAGTTCCAGACAGGGAACTAACGTTTTCGGCTATGGCTACACCTTC.